This TCR beta chain was recorded in a study of CD8+ T cells in alopecia areata. As the sequencing template, cDNA was produced by extracting RNA and reverse transcribing it. Sequencing used immunoSEQ multiplex PCR; TCRdb keeps in-frame clones, though not all of them. The sample has about 87,000 clones, just over 70% seen once. Treatment defined: oral pan-JAK inhibitor, 5-10 mg twice daily. Germline lookup yields CDR1 LGHNA and CDR2 YSLEER. The CDR3 extends over 15 amino acids. The V gene lost 0 bases and the J gene lost 1 base, with 9 bases spanning the gap. This sample comprised CD8+ T cells sorted from blood, obtained at approximately week 42, from a patient treated with tofacitinib. This TCR derives from a human donor with alopecia areata. The rearrangement uses TRBV4-3 and TRBJ2-5; D is undetermined. The CDR3 reads CASSQDLSRQETQYF. In DNA, the CDR3 is TGCGCCAGCAGCCAAGATCTATCGCGCCAAGAGACCCAGTACTTC.